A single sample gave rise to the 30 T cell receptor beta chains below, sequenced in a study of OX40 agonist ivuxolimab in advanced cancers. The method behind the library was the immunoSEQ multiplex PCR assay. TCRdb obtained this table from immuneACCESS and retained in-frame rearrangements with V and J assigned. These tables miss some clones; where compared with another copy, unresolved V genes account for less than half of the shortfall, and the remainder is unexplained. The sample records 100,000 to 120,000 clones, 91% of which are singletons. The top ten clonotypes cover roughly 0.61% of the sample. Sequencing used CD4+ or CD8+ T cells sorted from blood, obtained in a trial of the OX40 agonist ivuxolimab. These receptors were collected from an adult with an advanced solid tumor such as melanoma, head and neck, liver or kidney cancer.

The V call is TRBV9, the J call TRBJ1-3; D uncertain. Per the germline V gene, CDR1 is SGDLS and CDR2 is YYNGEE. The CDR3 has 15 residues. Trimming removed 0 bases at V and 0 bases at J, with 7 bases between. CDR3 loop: CASSVAPSSGNTIYF. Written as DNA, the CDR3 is TGTGCCAGCAGCGTAGCACCGAGCTCTGGAAACACCATATATTTT.

The CDR3 DNA follows: TGTGCCAGCACCCCAGGGGGGGGAGAGACCCAGTACTTC. Encoded protein: CASTPGGGETQYF. The V gene is TRBV11-2, the J gene TRBJ2-5; D possibly uses TRBD1 or TRBD2 (7 bases each). Germline V gene lookup returns CDR1 SGHAT and CDR2 FQNNGV. V was shortened by 7 bases and J by 4 bases, with 13 bases between the two germline ends. The CDR3 is made up of 13 amino acids. Full variable domain (remainder filled in from reference TRBV11-2 and TRBJ2-5): EAGVAQSPRYKIIEKRQSVAFWCNPISGHATLYWYQQILGQGPKLLIQFQNNGVVDDSQLPKDRFSAERLKGVDSTLKIQPAKLEDSAVYLCASTPGGGETQYFGPGTRLLVL.

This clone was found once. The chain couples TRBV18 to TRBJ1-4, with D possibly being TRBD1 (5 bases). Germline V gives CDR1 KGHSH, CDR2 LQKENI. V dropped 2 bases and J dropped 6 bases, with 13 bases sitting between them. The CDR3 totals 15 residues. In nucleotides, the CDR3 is TGTGCCAGCTCACCATCGAGCCGGGGGGATGAAAAACTGTTTTTT. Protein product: CASSPSSRGDEKLFF.

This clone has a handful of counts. CDR3 protein: CATSSRTRQGGWRTEAFF. CDR3 bases: TGTGCCACCAGCAGCCGGACTCGACAGGGGGGCTGGAGGACTGAAGCTTTCTTT. The chain is built from TRBV15 and TRBJ1-1; 9 positions match TRBD1. Germline CDR1 and CDR2: LNHNV and YYDKDF (reference sequence). The CDR3 sequence is 18 residues long. V lost 3 bases, J lost 5 bases, and 16 bases stayed unmatched.

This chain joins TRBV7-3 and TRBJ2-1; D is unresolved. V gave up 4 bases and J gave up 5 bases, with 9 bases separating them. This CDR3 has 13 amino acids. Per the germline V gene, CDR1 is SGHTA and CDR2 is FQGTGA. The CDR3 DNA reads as TGTGCCAGCAGCTCCTCAGAAAACAATGAGCAGTTCTTC. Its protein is CASSSSENNEQFF.

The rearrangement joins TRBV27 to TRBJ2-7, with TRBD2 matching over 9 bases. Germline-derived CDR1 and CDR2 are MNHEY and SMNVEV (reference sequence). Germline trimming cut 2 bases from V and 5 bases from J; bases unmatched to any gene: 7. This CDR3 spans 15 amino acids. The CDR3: CASSLSGGRFNEQYF. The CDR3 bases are TGTGCCAGCAGTTTAAGCGGGGGGAGGTTTAACGAGCAGTACTTC.

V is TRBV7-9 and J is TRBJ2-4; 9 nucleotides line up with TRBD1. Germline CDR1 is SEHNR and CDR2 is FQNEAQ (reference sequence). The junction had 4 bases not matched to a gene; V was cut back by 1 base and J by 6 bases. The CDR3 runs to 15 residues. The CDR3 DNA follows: TGTGCCAGCAGCTTAGGGGTGACAGGGGGAAACATTCAGTACTTC. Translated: CASSLGVTGGNIQYF.

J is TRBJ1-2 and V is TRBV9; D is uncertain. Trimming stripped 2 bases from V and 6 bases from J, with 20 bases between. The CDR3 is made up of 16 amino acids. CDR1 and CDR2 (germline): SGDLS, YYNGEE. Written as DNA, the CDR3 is TGTGCCAGCAGCGTGGCCACGTACGCAACGGGCCATGGCTACACCTTC. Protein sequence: CASSVATYATGHGYTF.

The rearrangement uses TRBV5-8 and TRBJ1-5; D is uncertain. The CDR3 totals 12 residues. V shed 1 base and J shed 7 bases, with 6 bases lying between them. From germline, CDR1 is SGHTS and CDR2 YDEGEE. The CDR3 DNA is TGTGCCAGCAGCTTGCTGGGGCAGCCCCAGCATTTT. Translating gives CASSLLGQPQHF. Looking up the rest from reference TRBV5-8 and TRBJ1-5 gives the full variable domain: EAGVTQSPTHLIKTRGQQATLRCSPISGHTSVYWYQQALGLGLQFLLWYDEGEERNRGNFPPRFSGRQFPNYSSELNVNALELEDSALYLCASSLLGQPQHFGDGTRLSIL.

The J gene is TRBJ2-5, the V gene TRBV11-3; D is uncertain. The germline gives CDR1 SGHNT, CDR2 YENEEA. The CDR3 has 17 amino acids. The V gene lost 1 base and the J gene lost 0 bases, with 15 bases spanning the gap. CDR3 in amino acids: CASSLGVTGRYQETQYF. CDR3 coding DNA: TGTGCCAGCAGCTTAGGGGTCACCGGACGGTACCAAGAGACCCAGTACTTC.

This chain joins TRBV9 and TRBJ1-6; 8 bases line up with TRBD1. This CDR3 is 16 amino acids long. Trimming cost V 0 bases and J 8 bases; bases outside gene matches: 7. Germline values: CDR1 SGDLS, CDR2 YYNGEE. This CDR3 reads CASSVAVTGVDSPLHF. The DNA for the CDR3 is TGTGCCAGCAGCGTAGCTGTGACAGGGGTGGATTCACCCCTCCACTTT. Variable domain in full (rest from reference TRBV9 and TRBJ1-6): DSGVTQTPKHLITATGQRVTLRCSPRSGDLSVYWYQQSLDQGLQFLIQYYNGEERAKGNILERFSAQQFPDLHSELNLSSLELGDSALYFCASSVAVTGVDSPLHFGNGTRLTVT.

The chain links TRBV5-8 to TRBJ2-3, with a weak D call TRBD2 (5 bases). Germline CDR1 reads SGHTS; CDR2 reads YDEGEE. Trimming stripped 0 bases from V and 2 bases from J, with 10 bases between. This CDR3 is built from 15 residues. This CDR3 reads CASSLGTGFTDTQYF. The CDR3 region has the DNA TGTGCCAGCAGCTTGGGGACGGGGTTCACAGATACGCAGTATTTT.

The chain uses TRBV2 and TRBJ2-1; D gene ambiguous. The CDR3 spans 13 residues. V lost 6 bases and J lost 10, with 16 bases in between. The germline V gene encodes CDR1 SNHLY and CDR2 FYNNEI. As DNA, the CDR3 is TGTGCCAGCAGGAGTGTTAGCAATAGGGAGCAGTTCTTC. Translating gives CASRSVSNREQFF.

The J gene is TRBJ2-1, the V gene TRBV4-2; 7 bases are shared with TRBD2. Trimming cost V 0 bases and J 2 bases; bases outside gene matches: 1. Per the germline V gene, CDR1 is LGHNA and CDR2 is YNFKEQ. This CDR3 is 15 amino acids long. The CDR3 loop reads CASSQEREPYNEQFF. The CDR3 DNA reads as TGTGCCAGCAGCCAAGAGCGGGAGCCCTACAATGAGCAGTTCTTC.

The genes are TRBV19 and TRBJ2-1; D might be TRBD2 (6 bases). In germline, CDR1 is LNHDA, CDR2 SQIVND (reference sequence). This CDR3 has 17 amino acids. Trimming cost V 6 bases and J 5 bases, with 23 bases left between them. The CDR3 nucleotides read TGTGCCAGTAGGGTGACATTTCGGGGGTCGCTGAACAATGAGCAGTTCTTC. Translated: CASRVTFRGSLNNEQFF.

The CDR3 DNA sequence: TGTGCCTGGAGTAAAGACAGGGGGCGGAACACTGAAGCTTTCTTT. It yields the protein CAWSKDRGRNTEAFF. V usage is TRBV30 and J usage is TRBJ1-1, with TRBD1 identical over 10 bases. Germline lookup yields CDR1 GTSNPN and CDR2 SVGIG (reference sequence). J lost 1 base, V lost 2 bases, and 4 bases had no gene match. CDR3 length equals 15 residues. The whole variable domain, remainder taken from reference TRBV30 and TRBJ1-1, is SQTIHQWPATLVQPVGSPLSLECTVEGTSNPNLYWYRQAAGRGLQLLFYSVGIGQISSEVPQNLSASRPQDRQFILSSKKLLLSDSGFYLCAWSKDRGRNTEAFFGQGTRLTVV.

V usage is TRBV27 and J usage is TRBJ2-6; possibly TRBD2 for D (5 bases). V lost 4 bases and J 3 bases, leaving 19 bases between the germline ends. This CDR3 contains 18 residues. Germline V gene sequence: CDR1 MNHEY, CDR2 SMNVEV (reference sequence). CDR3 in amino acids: CASSSTARRADGANVLTF. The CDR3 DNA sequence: TGTGCCAGCAGTTCGACCGCAAGGCGAGCGGATGGGGCCAACGTCCTGACTTTC.

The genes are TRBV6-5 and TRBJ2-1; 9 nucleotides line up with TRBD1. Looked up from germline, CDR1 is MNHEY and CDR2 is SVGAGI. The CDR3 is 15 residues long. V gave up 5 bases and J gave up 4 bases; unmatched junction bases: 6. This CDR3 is CASSTTGGIYNEQFF. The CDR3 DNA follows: TGTGCCAGCAGTACAACAGGGGGCATATACAATGAGCAGTTCTTC.

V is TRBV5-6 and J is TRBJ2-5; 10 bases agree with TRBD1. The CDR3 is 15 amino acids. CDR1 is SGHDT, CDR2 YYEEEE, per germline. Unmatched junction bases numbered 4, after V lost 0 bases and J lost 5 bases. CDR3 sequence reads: CASSLGQGAWETQYF. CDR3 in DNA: TGTGCCAGCAGCTTGGGACAGGGGGCTTGGGAGACCCAGTACTTC.

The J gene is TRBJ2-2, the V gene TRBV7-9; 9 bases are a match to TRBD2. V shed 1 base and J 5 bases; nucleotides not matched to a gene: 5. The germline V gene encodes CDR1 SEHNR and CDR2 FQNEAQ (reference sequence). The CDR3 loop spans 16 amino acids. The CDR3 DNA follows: TGTGCCAGCAGCTTAGTAGGGACTAGCATTACCGGGGAGCTGTTTTTT. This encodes CASSLVGTSITGELFF. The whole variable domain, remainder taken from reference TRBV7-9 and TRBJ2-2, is DTGVSQNPRHKITKRGQNVTFRCDPISEHNRLYWYRQTLGQGPEFLTYFQNEAQLEKSRLLSDRFSAERPKGSFSTLEIQRTEQGDSAMYLCASSLVGTSITGELFFGEGSRLTVL.

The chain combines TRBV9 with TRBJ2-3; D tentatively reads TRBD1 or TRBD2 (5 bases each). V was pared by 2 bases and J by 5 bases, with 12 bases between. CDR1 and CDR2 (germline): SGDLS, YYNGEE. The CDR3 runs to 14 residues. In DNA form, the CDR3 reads TGTGCCAGCAGCGTCCGCCCGGGACGAGATACGCAGTATTTT. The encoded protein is CASSVRPGRDTQYF.

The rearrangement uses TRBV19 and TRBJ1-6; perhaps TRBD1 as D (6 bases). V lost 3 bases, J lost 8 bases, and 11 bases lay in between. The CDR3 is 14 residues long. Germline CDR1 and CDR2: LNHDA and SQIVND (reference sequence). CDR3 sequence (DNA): TGTGCCAGTAGTATCAACAGGGAGGATTCACCCCTCCACTTT. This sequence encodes CASSINREDSPLHF.

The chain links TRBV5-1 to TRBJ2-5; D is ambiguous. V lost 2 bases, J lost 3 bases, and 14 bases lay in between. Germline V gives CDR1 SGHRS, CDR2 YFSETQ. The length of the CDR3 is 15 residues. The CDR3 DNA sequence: TGCGCCAGCAGCTTAAACCTTAACAAAGAAGAGACCCAGTACTTC. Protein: CASSLNLNKEETQYF.

DNA of the CDR3: TGTGCCAGCAGTGAAGCATTTGGGTTCGACCGGAACTATGGCTACACCTTC. Translation: CASSEAFGFDRNYGYTF. The genes are TRBV6-1 and TRBJ1-2; D not resolved. The CDR3 totals 17 residues. Germline CDR1 MNHNS, CDR2 SASEGT. V dropped 0 bases and J dropped 2 bases, with 16 bases sitting between them.

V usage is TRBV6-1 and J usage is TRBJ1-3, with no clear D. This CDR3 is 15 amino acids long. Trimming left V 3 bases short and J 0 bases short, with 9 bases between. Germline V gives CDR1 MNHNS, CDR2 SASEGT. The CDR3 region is CASSDVGFSGNTIYF. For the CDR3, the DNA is TGTGCCAGCAGTGATGTCGGGTTCTCTGGAAACACCATATATTTT.

The CDR3 nucleotides are TGCGCCAGCAGCTTGGAGGCCACAGATACGCAGTATTTT. Its translation is CASSLEATDTQYF. This chain connects TRBV5-1 to TRBJ2-3; no definite D call. This CDR3 has 13 residues. Germline values: CDR1 SGHRS, CDR2 YFSETQ. Between the trimmed V and J ends, which lost 0 bases and 2 bases, there was a span of 4 bases.

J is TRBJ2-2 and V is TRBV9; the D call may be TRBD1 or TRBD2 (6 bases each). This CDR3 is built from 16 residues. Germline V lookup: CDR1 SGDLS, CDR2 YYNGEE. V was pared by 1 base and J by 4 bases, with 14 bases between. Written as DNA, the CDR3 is TGTGCCAGCAGCGTAATATCAGGAGGGGGCACCGGGGAGCTGTTTTTT. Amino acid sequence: CASSVISGGGTGELFF.

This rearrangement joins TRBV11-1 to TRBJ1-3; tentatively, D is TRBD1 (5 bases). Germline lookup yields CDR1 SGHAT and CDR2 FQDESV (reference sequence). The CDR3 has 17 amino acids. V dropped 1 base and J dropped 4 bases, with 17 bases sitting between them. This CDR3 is CASSLGVAGSTGNTIYF. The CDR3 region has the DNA TGTGCCAGCAGCTTAGGGGTTGCAGGGTCGACAGGAAACACCATATATTTT. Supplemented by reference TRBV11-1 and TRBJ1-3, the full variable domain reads EAEVAQSPRYKITEKSQAVAFWCDPISGHATLYWYRQILGQGPELLVQFQDESVVDDSQLPKDRFSAERLKGVDSTLKIQPAELGDSAMYLCASSLGVAGSTGNTIYFGEGSWLTVV.

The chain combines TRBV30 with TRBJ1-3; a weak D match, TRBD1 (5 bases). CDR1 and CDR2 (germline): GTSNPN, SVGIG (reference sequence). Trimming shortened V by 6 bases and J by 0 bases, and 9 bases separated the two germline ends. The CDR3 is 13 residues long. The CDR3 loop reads CACQGSSGNTIYF. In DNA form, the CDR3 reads TGTGCCTGTCAGGGTAGCTCTGGAAACACCATATATTTT.

CDR3 residues: CASSWDGSNTEAFF. The CDR3 coding sequence is TGTGCCAGCAGCTGGGACGGGTCGAACACTGAAGCTTTCTTT. The rearrangement links TRBV5-5 to TRBJ1-1, with D maybe TRBD1 (5 bases). V was shortened by 3 bases and J by 1 base, with 10 bases between the two germline ends. The CDR3 runs 14 residues. Germline CDR1 SGHKS, CDR2 YYEKEE (reference sequence).